A selection of T cell receptor beta chains follows, all from one sample in a study of shared clonotypes between healthy human individuals. Sequencing was performed with immunoSEQ multiplex PCR; in TCRdb, only in-frame clones are kept and a portion is missing. The table includes approximately 700,000 clones, around 78% detected once. The specimen sequenced was memory CD4+ T cells sorted from blood. The receptors originated from a woman aged 30 to 39 in good health. CDR3s include the opening cysteine and the closing phenylalanine or tryptophan. D genes are given only for firm matches. Not every row has a clone size; where given, it reads once, few, many or a size class.

j_call | cdr3_length | clone_size | d_call | v_call | cdr3_nt | cdr3_aa
TRBJ1-3 | 21 | NA | TRBD1 | TRBV28 | TGTGCCAGCAGCCCCACCCCCGGGACAGGGAAAAAGGGGATGATAGGAAACACCATATATTTT | CASSPTPGTGKKGMIGNTIYF
TRBJ2-2 | 14 | NA | NA | TRBV11-2 | TGTGCCAGCAGCTTAGTTAATCTATTCGGGGAGCTGTTTTTT | CASSLVNLFGELFF
TRBJ2-1 | 16 | NA | TRBD2 | TRBV4-2 | TGTGCCAGCAGCCAAGTCGCGCGGGAGGATGTCGGTGAGCAGTTCTTC | CASSQVAREDVGEQFF
TRBJ2-3 | 17 | NA | NA | TRBV7-2 | TGTGCCAGCAGCTCCGGGACGGACACTGGGGGGACAGATACGCAGTATTTT | CASSSGTDTGGTDTQYF
TRBJ2-7 | 16 | NA | TRBD1 | TRBV5-6 | TGTGCCAGCAGCTTGGGGTATGCGGGACAGGGCGACGAGCAGTACTTC | CASSLGYAGQGDEQYF
TRBJ2-1 | 14 | few | TRBD2 | TRBV9 | TGTGCCAGCAGCCGGGAGGGCCCCTACAATGAGCAGTTCTTC | CASSREGPYNEQFF
TRBJ2-3 | 15 | NA | NA | TRBV28 | TGTGCCAGCAGTTCGGCCGGGCCCCTCGGGGATACGCAGTATTTT | CASSSAGPLGDTQYF
TRBJ2-7 | 16 | once | TRBD1 | TRBV11-2 | TGTGCCAGCAGTCCCGGGACAGGGGGCGCGATGGACGAGCAGTACTTC | CASSPGTGGAMDEQYF
TRBJ2-7 | 15 | few | TRBD1 | TRBV7-9 | TGTGCCAGCAGTCCAGGGACAGGGGCCCCCTACGAGCAGTACTTC | CASSPGTGAPYEQYF
TRBJ2-7 | 16 | NA | TRBD2 | TRBV7-9 | TGTGCCAGCAGCCCACTTAGCGGGAGGGTCGGCGGCGAGCAGTACTTC | CASSPLSGRVGGEQYF
TRBJ1-2 | 16 | NA | TRBD1 | TRBV19 | TGTGCCAGTGAGGAGTCACCGGGACAGGGATTATATGGCTACACCTTC | CASEESPGQGLYGYTF
TRBJ2-2 | 13 | NA | TRBD2 | TRBV29-1 | TGCAGCGTCTCCACTAGCGGGACCGGGGAGCTGTTTTTT | CSVSTSGTGELFF
TRBJ2-3 | 15 | NA | NA | TRBV28 | TGTGCCAGCAGTTTAAGCGACCGTGGCACAGATACGCAGTATTTT | CASSLSDRGTDTQYF
TRBJ1-2 | 12 | NA | NA | TRBV29-1 | TGCAGCGTTGAAGACGGGGGATATGGCTACACCTTC | CSVEDGGYGYTF
TRBJ2-1 | 14 | NA | NA | TRBV5-1 | TGCGCCAGCAGCTGGGGGGACACCTACAATGAGCAGTTCTTC | CASSWGDTYNEQFF
TRBJ2-5 | 15 | NA | TRBD2 | TRBV7-6 | TGTGCCAGCAGCTTAGCGCGTGTGGGGGGGGAGACCCAGTACTTC | CASSLARVGGETQYF
TRBJ1-4 | 14 | NA | TRBD1 | TRBV5-1 | TGCGCCAGCTCTCCCGGGACAGGACATGAAAAACTGTTTTTT | CASSPGTGHEKLFF
TRBJ2-3 | 17 | NA | NA | TRBV4-2 | TGTGCCAGCAGCCAAGCAGACATAGCGAGTAGCACAGATACGCAGTATTTT | CASSQADIASSTDTQYF
TRBJ1-2 | 15 | NA | NA | TRBV6-1 | TGTGCCAGCCTCTTAAAAGAGACAGTTAACTATGGCTACACCTTC | CASLLKETVNYGYTF
TRBJ2-2 | 14 | NA | TRBD2 | TRBV28 | TGTGCCAGCCGTACTAGCGGATACACCGGGGAGCTGTTTTTT | CASRTSGYTGELFF
TRBJ2-7 | 15 | NA | NA | TRBV27 | TGTGCCAGCAGGGATACAGGGAAACAATCCTACGAGCAGTACTTC | CASRDTGKQSYEQYF
TRBJ1-1 | 11 | NA | NA | TRBV28 | TGTGCCAGCAGCTCTTGGAAGGCCGCTTTCTTT | CASSSWKAAFF
TRBJ1-2 | 14 | NA | NA | TRBV4-2 | TGTGCCAGCAGCACGGACCTCGAATCGGGTGGCTACACCTTC | CASSTDLESGGYTF
TRBJ2-6 | 17 | few | NA | TRBV27 | TGTGCCAGCACCCGACGGAAATTGAGCTCTGGGGCCAACGTCCTGACTTTC | CASTRRKLSSGANVLTF
TRBJ2-5 | 15 | many | TRBD2 | TRBV2 | TGTGCCAGCAGTAAGGCGGGACTAGCGGAAGAGACCCAGTACTTC | CASSKAGLAEETQYF
TRBJ1-1 | 13 | NA | NA | TRBV7-9 | TGTGCCAGCAGCTTCGGAGGGAACACTGAAGCTTTCTTT | CASSFGGNTEAFF
TRBJ1-2 | 18 | NA | NA | TRBV6-1 | TGTGCCAGCAGTGGGGAATCTCAGGGACCCTTCATCCTCTATGGCTACACCTTC | CASSGESQGPFILYGYTF
TRBJ1-2 | 15 | NA | NA | TRBV5-1 | TGCGCCAGCAGCTTGAACGGGGTACGGAGCTATGGCTACACCTTC | CASSLNGVRSYGYTF
TRBJ1-2 | 13 | NA | NA | TRBV6-1 | TGTGCCACCCGGGACACCTCTAACTATGGCTACACCTTC | CATRDTSNYGYTF
TRBJ1-1 | 14 | NA | NA | TRBV5-1 | TGCGCCAGCAGCGCACAGGGAACGATCACTGAAGCTTTCTTT | CASSAQGTITEAFF
TRBJ2-5 | 15 | NA | TRBD2 | TRBV4-1 | TGCGCCAGCAGCCACACTAGCGGGTTTAAGGAGACCCAGTACTTC | CASSHTSGFKETQYF
TRBJ2-7 | 16 | NA | TRBD2 | TRBV27 | TGTGCCAGCAGTTTGGGGTCTAGCGGGAGGTTCTACGAGCAGTACTTC | CASSLGSSGRFYEQYF
TRBJ2-7 | 13 | NA | NA | TRBV6-6 | TGTGCCAGCAGAATGATGCCGGAGGAGGAGCAGTACTTC | CASRMMPEEEQYF
TRBJ2-5 | 15 | NA | TRBD1 | TRBV5-1 | TGCGCCAGCAGCTTGTTTCAGGGGGCCGTGGAGACCCAGTACTTC | CASSLFQGAVETQYF
TRBJ1-3 | 14 | NA | TRBD1 | TRBV30 | TGTGCCTGGCAGGGGGGGGTCAGAGAAAACACCATATATTTT | CAWQGGVRENTIYF
TRBJ2-1 | 15 | NA | TRBD2 | TRBV6-4 | TGTGCCAGCAGTGTCATTAGCGGGGCCTACAATGAGCAGTTCTTC | CASSVISGAYNEQFF
TRBJ1-3 | 15 | few | NA | TRBV4-1 | TGCGCCAGCAGCCAAGACCCCACCTCTGGAAACACCATATATTTT | CASSQDPTSGNTIYF
TRBJ1-1 | 14 | NA | NA | TRBV7-2 | TGTGCCAGCAGCTTCGAAGGGAGGAACACTGAAGCTTTCTTT | CASSFEGRNTEAFF
TRBJ1-5 | 14 | NA | NA | TRBV19 | TGTGCCACGAATTCCGGGGGTGGCAATCAGCCCCAGCATTTT | CATNSGGGNQPQHF
TRBJ1-1 | 13 | NA | NA | TRBV4-1 | TGCGCCAGCAGCCAAGGCGGTAACAGAGAAGCTTTCTTT | CASSQGGNREAFF
TRBJ2-7 | 15 | NA | TRBD1 | TRBV25-1 | TGTGCCAGCAGTGATCCCAACAGGGGGCCTGACGAGCAGTACTTC | CASSDPNRGPDEQYF
TRBJ2-6 | 16 | few | TRBD2 | TRBV10-2 | TGCGCCAGCAGGGCCAGCGGGAGTGCTGGGGCCAACGTCCTGACTTTC | CASRASGSAGANVLTF
TRBJ2-3 | 15 | NA | TRBD1 | TRBV5-1 | TGCGCCAGCAGCGGACGACAGGGGGTGACAGATACGCAGTATTTT | CASSGRQGVTDTQYF
TRBJ1-1 | 15 | NA | TRBD1 | TRBV27 | TGTGCCAGCAGAAGCGGGACAGGGGAGTGGACTGAAGCTTTCTTT | CASRSGTGEWTEAFF
TRBJ2-7 | 16 | NA | TRBD2 | TRBV27 | TGTGCCAGCAGTTTAGGGACTAGCGGGAGAAGACACGAGCAGTACTTC | CASSLGTSGRRHEQYF
TRBJ2-5 | 15 | NA | NA | TRBV2 | TGTGCCAGCAGTGAAGAAGGGGCAGGATTAGAGACCCAGTACTTC | CASSEEGAGLETQYF
TRBJ2-7 | 16 | NA | TRBD1 | TRBV27 | TGTGCCAGCAGTGGGTTTTGGACAGGGGGTTCCTACGAGCAGTACTTC | CASSGFWTGGSYEQYF
TRBJ2-6 | 16 | NA | NA | TRBV11-2 | TGTGCCAGCAGCTTAGATGCCAGTCCTGGGGCCAACGTCCTGACTTTC | CASSLDASPGANVLTF
TRBJ2-7 | 14 | NA | NA | TRBV28 | TGTGCCAGCAGTTTAAGGCACGGGACCTACGAGCAGTACTTC | CASSLRHGTYEQYF
TRBJ2-3 | 15 | NA | NA | TRBV11-3 | TGTGCCAGCAGCCTAGGACTAAACGGCACAGATACGCAGTATTTT | CASSLGLNGTDTQYF
TRBJ1-2 | 12 | NA | NA | TRBV29-1 | TGCAGCGTTGCGTTGGGGGGTTATGGCTACACCTTC | CSVALGGYGYTF
TRBJ2-3 | 15 | once | NA | TRBV19 | TGTGCCAGTAGTATGGTTACAGGGTCGACAGATACGCAGTATTTT | CASSMVTGSTDTQYF
TRBJ2-7 | 15 | NA | TRBD2 | TRBV7-9 | TGTGCCAGCAGCTTAGCGGCGGGGGTAACCTACGAGCAGTACTTC | CASSLAAGVTYEQYF
TRBJ1-5 | 14 | NA | NA | TRBV2 | TGTGCCAGCAGTGAACTAGGGGAGCTTGGGCCCCAGCATTTT | CASSELGELGPQHF
TRBJ2-7 | 13 | NA | NA | TRBV7-2 | TGTGCCAGCAGCCCAAGCGTCGGCTACGAGCAGTACTTC | CASSPSVGYEQYF